A selection of T cell receptor beta chains follows, all from one sample in a study of blood T cell repertoires in COVID-19. Assay used: immunoSEQ multiplex PCR; TCRdb lists only in-frame clones, some missing. Of about 230,000 clones listed, about nine tenths were seen once; the top ten hold more than 9%. Sequencing was carried out using peripheral blood. The source of these receptors is a man in his forties or fifties with COVID-19, enrolled during active disease. The CDR3 runs from the conserved cysteine through the conserved F or W. The D gene is left open where the match is weak. Clone size appears in some rows only: once, few, many, or a class for an expanded clone.

>NA|TRBV6-4|TRBJ1-2|TRBD1
CASSPGQGFGYTF
TGTGCCAGCAGTCCGGGACAGGGTTTTGGCTACACCTTC
>once|TRBV5-1|TRBJ2-1|NA
CASRRDNEQFF
TGCGCCAGCAGGCGGGACAATGAGCAGTTCTTC
>NA|TRBV18|TRBJ1-2|TRBD1
CASSPQGQGVSYGYTF
TGTGCCAGCTCACCACAAGGACAGGGGGTTTCGTATGGCTACACCTTC
>NA|TRBV13|TRBJ2-7|TRBD2
CASSLGTSGIYEQYF
TGTGCCAGCAGCCTGGGGACTAGCGGGATCTACGAGCAGTACTTC
>NA|TRBV4-1|TRBJ2-1|TRBD2
CVSSQGLGLADDYNEQFF
TGCGTCAGCAGCCAAGGTCTAGGCCTAGCGGACGACTACAATGAGCAGTTCTTC
>NA|TRBV6-5|TRBJ1-5|NA
CASSLTGDSNQPQHF
TGTGCCAGCAGTTTGACAGGAGATAGCAATCAGCCCCAGCATTTT
>few|TRBV7-6|TRBJ1-5|TRBD1
CASSQGTANSNQPQHF
TGTGCCAGCAGCCAAGGGACAGCTAATAGCAATCAGCCCCAGCATTTT
>NA|TRBV11-1|TRBJ2-7|TRBD2
CASSSLAGGPYEQYF
TGTGCCAGCAGCTCCCTAGCGGGAGGACCTTACGAGCAGTACTTC
>NA|TRBV7-9|TRBJ1-6|NA
CASGADSYNSPLHF
TGTGCCAGCGGGGCAGACTCCTATAATTCACCCCTCCACTTT
>NA|TRBV6-5|TRBJ1-3|TRBD1
CASRSGQGVGNTIYF
TGTGCCAGCAGATCCGGACAGGGGGTTGGAAACACCATATATTTT
>NA|TRBV6-5|TRBJ1-1|NA
CASRPQGRAEAFF
TGTGCCAGCAGACCTCAGGGAAGGGCTGAAGCTTTCTTT
>NA|TRBV11-2|TRBJ2-4|NA
CASSPRRGGDLKNIQYF
TGTGCCAGCAGCCCCCGGAGGGGGGGGGACTTGAAAAACATTCAGTACTTC
>NA|TRBV2|TRBJ2-2|NA
CASREAETGELFF
TGTGCCAGCAGAGAAGCAGAGACCGGGGAGCTGTTTTTT
>NA|TRBV13|TRBJ2-3|TRBD1
CASSNRQGRSTDTQYF
TGTGCCAGCAGCAATCGACAGGGTAGAAGCACAGATACGCAGTATTTT
>few|TRBV7-2|TRBJ1-3|NA
CASLRGVPGNTIYF
TGTGCCAGCCTCCGGGGGGTTCCCGGAAACACCATATATTTT
>NA|TRBV3-1/TRBV3-2|TRBJ2-7|TRBD2
CASSQGDYQLYEQYF
TGTGCCAGCAGCCAAGGGGACTATCAGCTCTACGAGCAGTACTTC
>NA|TRBV10-1|TRBJ1-1|NA
CASSESTGSDTEAFF
TGCGCCAGCAGTGAGTCGACGGGGTCGGACACTGAAGCTTTCTTT
>NA|TRBV12-3/TRBV12-4|TRBJ2-7|NA
CASRDTKSYEQYF
TGTGCCAGCAGGGACACTAAGTCCTACGAGCAGTACTTC
>NA|TRBV7-2|TRBJ1-3|TRBD1
CASSPVGQGNTIYF
TGTGCCAGCAGCCCCGTGGGACAGGGAAACACCATATATTTT
>NA|TRBV7-9|TRBJ2-7|TRBD2
CASSSDWVAGPYEQYF
TGTGCCAGCAGCTCCGATTGGGTAGCGGGGCCCTACGAGCAGTACTTC
>NA|TRBV19|TRBJ1-5|NA
CASSNEQGNQPQHF
TGTGCCAGTAGTAATGAACAGGGCAATCAGCCCCAGCATTTT
>NA|TRBV3-1/TRBV3-2|TRBJ1-2|NA
CASSQDGGGYGYTF
TGTGCCAGCAGCCAAGACGGCGGTGGCTATGGCTACACCTTC